Listed below are T cell receptor beta chains from one sample, sequenced in a study of shared clonotypes between healthy human individuals. The method was immunoSEQ multiplex PCR; TCRdb's version includes in-frame clones alone and lacks a portion of them. The sample comprises 950,000 to 1,300,000 clones, 70% to 80% of which are singletons, and about 1.5% rests with the top ten. The sample consisted of memory CD4+ T cells sorted from blood. The receptors originated from a man aged 18 to 30 in good health. Both conserved end residues are part of each CDR3. The D gene is left open where the match is weak. A clone size is listed for some rows: how often the clone was seen (once, few, many), or a class if it is expanded.

.	TRBV19	.	TRBJ1-5	CASSTGQTYQPQHF	TGTGCCAGTAGTACCGGACAGACATATCAGCCCCAGCATTTT
.	TRBV18	few	TRBJ2-1	CASSDGRNNEQFF	TGTGCCAGCTCAGACGGGAGAAACAATGAGCAGTTCTTC
.	TRBV12-2	few	TRBJ2-1	CASRLVPLAAWYNEQFF	TGTGCAAGTCGCTTAGTTCCGCTAGCGGCATGGTACAATGAGCAGTTCTTC
.	TRBV6-1	once	TRBJ2-7	CASSVSREIGSYEQYF	TGTGCCAGCAGTGTATCCAGGGAAATAGGGTCCTACGAGCAGTACTTC
.	TRBV5-1	.	TRBJ1-1	CASSLGPTSNTEAFF	TGCGCCAGCAGCTTGGGTCCTACATCGAACACTGAAGCTTTCTTT
.	TRBV5-1	.	TRBJ1-1	CASSLQGLLNTEAFF	TGCGCCAGCAGCTTACAGGGTCTGCTGAACACTGAAGCTTTCTTT
TRBD2	TRBV28	.	TRBJ2-5	CASSYDSGGETQYF	TGTGCCAGCAGCTATGACAGCGGGGGAGAGACCCAGTACTTC
.	TRBV9	.	TRBJ2-3	CASSVEESAASTDTQYF	TGTGCCAGCAGCGTAGAGGAGTCTGCAGCTAGCACAGATACGCAGTATTTT
TRBD1	TRBV10-3	.	TRBJ1-2	CAISESPRQGGGYTF	TGTGCCATCAGTGAGTCACCCAGACAGGGGGGCGGCTACACCTTC
TRBD1	TRBV28	.	TRBJ2-7	CASSSGQGPHEQYF	TGTGCCAGCAGCAGTGGACAGGGCCCCCACGAGCAGTACTTC
.	TRBV5-8	.	TRBJ2-5	CASSLVQGKTQYF	TGTGCCAGCAGCTTGGTGCAGGGAAAGACCCAGTACTTC
.	TRBV4-3	.	TRBJ2-7	CASSQESATWEQYF	TGCGCCAGCAGCCAAGAGTCGGCCACCTGGGAGCAGTACTTC
.	TRBV19	many	TRBJ1-2	CASSINGINYGYTF	TGTGCCAGTAGTATAAATGGGATTAACTATGGCTACACCTTC
TRBD1	TRBV10-3	.	TRBJ1-1	CAIIGDDRGNTEAFF	TGTGCCATCATCGGAGATGACAGGGGGAACACTGAAGCTTTCTTT
.	TRBV5-1	.	TRBJ2-3	CASSLEGFGGDTQYF	TGCGCCAGCAGCTTGGAGGGTTTCGGCGGAGATACGCAGTATTTT
.	TRBV2	.	TRBJ2-5	CASSEVEGPQETQYF	TGTGCCAGCAGTGAAGTGGAGGGGCCTCAAGAGACCCAGTACTTC
TRBD1	TRBV5-5	.	TRBJ1-1	CASSKTGLNTEAFF	TGTGCCAGCAGTAAGACAGGGCTGAACACTGAAGCTTTCTTT
TRBD1	TRBV5-1	.	TRBJ2-7	CASSRAGTGANEQYF	TGCGCCAGCAGCCGTGCCGGGACAGGCGCGAACGAGCAGTACTTC
TRBD1	TRBV28	.	TRBJ1-6	CASSSQRQGYNSPLHF	TGTGCCAGCAGTTCCCAACGACAGGGGTATAATTCACCCCTCCACTTT
.	TRBV10-3	few	TRBJ1-4	CAISETGWATNEKLFF	TGTGCCATCAGTGAAACAGGGTGGGCAACTAATGAAAAACTGTTTTTT
.	TRBV19	.	TRBJ2-6	CASSIGGGRARSGANVLTF	TGTGCCAGTAGTATAGGAGGCGGAAGGGCACGCTCTGGGGCCAACGTCCTGACTTTC
TRBD2	TRBV4-2	.	TRBJ2-3	CASSPEGLAGGPTSAERSTDTQYF	TGTGCCAGCAGCCCAGAGGGACTAGCGGGGGGGCCGACAAGCGCCGAGAGAAGCACAGATACGCAGTATTTT
.	TRBV9	once	TRBJ2-1	CASCSDSYNEQFF	TGTGCCAGCTGCTCCGACAGCTACAATGAGCAGTTCTTC